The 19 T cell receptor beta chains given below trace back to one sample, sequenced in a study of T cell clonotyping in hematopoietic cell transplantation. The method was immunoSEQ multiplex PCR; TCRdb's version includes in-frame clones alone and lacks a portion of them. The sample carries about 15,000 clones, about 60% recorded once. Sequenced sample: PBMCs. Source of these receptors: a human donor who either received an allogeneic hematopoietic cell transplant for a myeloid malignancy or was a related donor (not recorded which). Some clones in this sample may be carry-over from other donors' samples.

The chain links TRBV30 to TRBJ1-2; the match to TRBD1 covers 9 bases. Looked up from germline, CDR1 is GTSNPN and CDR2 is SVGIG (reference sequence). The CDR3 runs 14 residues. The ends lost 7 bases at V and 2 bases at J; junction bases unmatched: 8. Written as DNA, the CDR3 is TGTGCCTCATACCACAGGGGGCCGAACTATGGCTACACCTTC. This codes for CASYHRGPNYGYTF.

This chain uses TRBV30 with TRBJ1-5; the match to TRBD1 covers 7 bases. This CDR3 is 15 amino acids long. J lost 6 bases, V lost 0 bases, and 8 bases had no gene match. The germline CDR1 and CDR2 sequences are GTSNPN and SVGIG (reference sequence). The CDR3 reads CAWSVSGGIGQPQHF. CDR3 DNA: TGTGCCTGGAGTGTGTCAGGGGGAATCGGTCAGCCCCAGCATTTT.

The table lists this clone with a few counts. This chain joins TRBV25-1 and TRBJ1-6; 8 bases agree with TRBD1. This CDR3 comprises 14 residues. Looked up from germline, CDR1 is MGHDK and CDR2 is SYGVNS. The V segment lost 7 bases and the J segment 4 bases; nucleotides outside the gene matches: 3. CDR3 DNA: TGTGCCAGCAAAGGACAGGGTTATAATTCACCCCTCCACTTT. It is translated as CASKGQGYNSPLHF.

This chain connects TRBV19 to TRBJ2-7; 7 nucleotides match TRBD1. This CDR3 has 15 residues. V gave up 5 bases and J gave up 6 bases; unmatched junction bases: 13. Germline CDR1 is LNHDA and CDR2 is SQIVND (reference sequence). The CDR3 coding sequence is TGTGCCAGTAGTCCGAGACAGGACAGGAGCTCCGAGCAGTACTTC. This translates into CASSPRQDRSSEQYF.

The CDR3 here is CAWSDGTVLWPQHF. CDR3 sequence (DNA): TGTGCCTGGAGTGACGGGACGGTGCTTTGGCCCCAGCATTTT. The chain joins TRBV30 to TRBJ1-5; a weak D match, TRBD1 (5 bases). The CDR3 runs 14 residues. The germline CDR1 and CDR2 sequences are GTSNPN and SVGIG (reference sequence). V lost 1 base and J 9 bases, leaving 16 bases between the germline ends.

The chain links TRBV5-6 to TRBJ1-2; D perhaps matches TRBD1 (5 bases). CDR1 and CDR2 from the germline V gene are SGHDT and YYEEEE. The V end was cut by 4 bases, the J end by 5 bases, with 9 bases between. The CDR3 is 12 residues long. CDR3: CASSPGGYGYTF. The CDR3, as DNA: TGTGCCAGCAGCCCGGGGGGATATGGCTACACCTTC.

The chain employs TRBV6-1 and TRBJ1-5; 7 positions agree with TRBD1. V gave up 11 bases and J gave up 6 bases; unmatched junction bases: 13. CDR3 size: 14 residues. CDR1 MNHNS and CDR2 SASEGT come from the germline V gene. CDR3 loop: CASTRGQKGQPQHF. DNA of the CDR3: TGTGCCTCCACGAGGGGGCAGAAGGGTCAGCCCCAGCATTTT.

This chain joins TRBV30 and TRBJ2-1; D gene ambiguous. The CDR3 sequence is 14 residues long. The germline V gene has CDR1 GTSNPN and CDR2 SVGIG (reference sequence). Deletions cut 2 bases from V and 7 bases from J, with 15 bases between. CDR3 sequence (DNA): TGTGCCTGGAGTAGGGCGTTTCTCAAGAATGAGCAGTTCTTC. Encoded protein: CAWSRAFLKNEQFF. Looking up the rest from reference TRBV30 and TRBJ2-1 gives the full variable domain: SQTIHQWPATLVQPVGSPLSLECTVEGTSNPNLYWYRQAAGRGLQLLFYSVGIGQISSEVPQNLSASRPQDRQFILSSKKLLLSDSGFYLCAWSRAFLKNEQFFGPGTRLTVL.

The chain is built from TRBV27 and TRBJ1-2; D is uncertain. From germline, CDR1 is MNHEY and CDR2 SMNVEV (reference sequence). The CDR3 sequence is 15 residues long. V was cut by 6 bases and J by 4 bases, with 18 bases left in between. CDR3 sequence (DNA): TGTGCCAGCAGCCCTCTTCCCCAGGAACGCTATGGCTACACCTTC. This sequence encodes CASSPLPQERYGYTF.

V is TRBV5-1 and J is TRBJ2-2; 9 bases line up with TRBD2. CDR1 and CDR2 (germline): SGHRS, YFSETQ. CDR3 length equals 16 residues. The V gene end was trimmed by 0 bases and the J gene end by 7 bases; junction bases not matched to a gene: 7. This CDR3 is CASSLDGGGEYGELFF. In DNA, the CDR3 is TGCGCCAGCAGCTTGGACGGCGGGGGGGAGTACGGGGAGCTGTTTTTT.

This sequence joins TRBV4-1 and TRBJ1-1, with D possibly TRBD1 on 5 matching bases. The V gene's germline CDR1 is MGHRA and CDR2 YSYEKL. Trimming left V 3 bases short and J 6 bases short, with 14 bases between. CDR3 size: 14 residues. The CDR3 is CASSQGVHPPEAFF. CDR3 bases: TGCGCCAGCAGCCAGGGGGTCCATCCCCCTGAAGCTTTCTTT.

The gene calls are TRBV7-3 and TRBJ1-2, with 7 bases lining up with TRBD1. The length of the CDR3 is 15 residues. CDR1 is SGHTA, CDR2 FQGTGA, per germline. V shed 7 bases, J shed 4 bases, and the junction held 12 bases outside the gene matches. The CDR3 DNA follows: TGTGCCAGCAATCAAGCGGCAGGGGGTGTCTATGGCTACACCTTC. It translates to CASNQAAGGVYGYTF.

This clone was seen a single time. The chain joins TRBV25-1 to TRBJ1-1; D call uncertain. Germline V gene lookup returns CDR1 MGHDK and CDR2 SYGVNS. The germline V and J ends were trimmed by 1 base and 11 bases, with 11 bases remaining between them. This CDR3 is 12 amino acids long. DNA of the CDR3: TGTGCCAGCAGTGAATTAAAGGGATCCGCTTTCTTT. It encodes CASSELKGSAFF.

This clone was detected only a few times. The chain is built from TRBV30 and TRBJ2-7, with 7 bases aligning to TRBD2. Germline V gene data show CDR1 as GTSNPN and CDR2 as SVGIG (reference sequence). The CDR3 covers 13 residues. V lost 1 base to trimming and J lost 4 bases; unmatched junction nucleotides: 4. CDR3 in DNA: TGTGCCTGGAGTGAGGCGGGAGTGTACGAGCAGTACTTC. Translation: CAWSEAGVYEQYF.

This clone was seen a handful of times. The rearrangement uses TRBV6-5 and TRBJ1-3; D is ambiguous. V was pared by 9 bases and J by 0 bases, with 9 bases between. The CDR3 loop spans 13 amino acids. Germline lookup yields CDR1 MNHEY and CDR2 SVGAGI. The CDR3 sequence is CASCRSSGNTIYF. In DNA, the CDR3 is TGTGCCAGTTGTCGAAGCTCTGGAAACACCATATATTTT.

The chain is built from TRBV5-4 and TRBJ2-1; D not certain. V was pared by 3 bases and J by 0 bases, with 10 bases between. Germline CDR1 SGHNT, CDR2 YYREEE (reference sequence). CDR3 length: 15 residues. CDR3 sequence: CASSYLRNSYNEQFF. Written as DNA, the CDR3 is TGTGCCAGCAGCTACTTGCGGAACTCCTACAATGAGCAGTTCTTC.

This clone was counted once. CDR3 sequence (DNA): TGTGCCAGCAGCGAGCAGACTGGGGACCTCGCCACGGCTTTCTTT. Protein: CASSEQTGDLATAFF. The J gene is TRBJ1-1, the V gene TRBV2; TRBD1 is a possible D gene (5 bases). Trimming removed 6 bases from V and 11 bases from J, with 25 bases in between. The CDR3 has 15 residues. Germline V lookup: CDR1 SNHLY, CDR2 FYNNEI.

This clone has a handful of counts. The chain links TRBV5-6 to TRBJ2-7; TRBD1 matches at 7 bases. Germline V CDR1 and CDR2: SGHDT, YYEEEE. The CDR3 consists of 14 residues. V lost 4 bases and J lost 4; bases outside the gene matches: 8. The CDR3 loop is CASSRRDRQYEQYF. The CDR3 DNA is TGTGCCAGCAGCCGCCGGGACAGACAATACGAGCAGTACTTC. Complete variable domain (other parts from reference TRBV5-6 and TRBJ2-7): DAGVTQSPTHLIKTRGQQVTLRCSPKSGHDTVSWYQQALGQGPQFIFQYYEEEERQRGNFPDRFSGHQFPNYSSELNVNALLLGDSALYLCASSRRDRQYEQYFGPGTRLTVT.

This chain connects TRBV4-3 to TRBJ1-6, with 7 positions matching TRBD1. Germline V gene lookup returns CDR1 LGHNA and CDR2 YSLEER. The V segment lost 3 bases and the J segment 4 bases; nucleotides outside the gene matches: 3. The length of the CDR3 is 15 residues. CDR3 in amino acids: CASSQPGQYNSPLHF. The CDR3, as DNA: TGCGCCAGCAGCCAGCCGGGACAGTATAATTCACCCCTCCACTTT.